A selection of T cell receptor beta chains follows, all from one sample in a study of technical replicates of blood from four donors. Repertoires were generated with immunoSEQ multiplex PCR, while TCRdb's copy carries only in-frame clones and drops some. This sample has around 62,000 clones; under 98% occur once, and the top ten carry roughly 0.25%. The specimen was T cells isolated from PBMCs. These receptors were taken from a human donor in good health. Both conserved end residues are trimmed from each CDR3. The order of the fields is CDR3 protein, J gene, V gene.

cdr3_aa: ASSSPNSLYEQY; j_call: TRBJ2-7; v_call: TRBV5-4
cdr3_aa: ASSQEDRATDTQY; j_call: TRBJ2-3; v_call: TRBV4-3
cdr3_aa: ASSLVFAQDTQY; j_call: TRBJ2-3; v_call: TRBV5-1
cdr3_aa: ASSFLTANEKLF; j_call: TRBJ1-4; v_call: TRBV5-6
cdr3_aa: ASSLSESSYEQY; j_call: TRBJ2-7; v_call: TRBV7-2
cdr3_aa: ATARGEETEAF; j_call: TRBJ1-1; v_call: TRBV19
cdr3_aa: ASSQGGGGNTEAF; j_call: TRBJ1-1; v_call: TRBV4-1
cdr3_aa: ASSPGGQYTDEQY; j_call: TRBJ2-7; v_call: TRBV7-3
cdr3_aa: ASSEKGQGADGYT; j_call: TRBJ1-2; v_call: TRBV6-1
cdr3_aa: ASSGQGAPTEAF; j_call: TRBJ1-1; v_call: TRBV5-5
cdr3_aa: AISAQGDVYNEQF; j_call: TRBJ2-1; v_call: TRBV10-3
cdr3_aa: ASSPREGRVYEQY; j_call: TRBJ2-7; v_call: TRBV4-1
cdr3_aa: ASTGTSGTNTGELF; j_call: TRBJ2-2; v_call: TRBV7-9